Shown below are 24 T cell receptor beta chains from a single sample sequenced in a study of cytomegalovirus exposure and HLA in healthy donors. Both 60 Vbeta primers and 13 Jbeta primers went into the PCR. TCRdb's table, derived via immunoSEQ multiplex PCR, lists solely in-frame clones and lacks some. The sample shows 150,000 to 200,000 clones, 70% to 90% of them seen only once. Sequencing used PBMCs. The receptors were gathered from a man younger than 35 in good health and CMV-seropositive.

This clone was found once. J is TRBJ1-2 and V is TRBV2; D may be TRBD1 (5 bases). The germline CDR1 and CDR2 sequences are SNHLY and FYNNEI. The CDR3 has 14 amino acids. V lost 10 bases and J lost 4, with 19 bases in between. The DNA of the CDR3 is TGTGCCACCAGAACCAGGGCTACAATCTATGGCTACACCTTC. Protein: CATRTRATIYGYTF.

The CDR3 bases are TGCGCCAGCAGCGTGACGGACAGGGAAAACACTGAAGCTTTCTTT. It encodes CASSVTDRENTEAFF. J is TRBJ1-1 and V is TRBV5-1, with 8 bases fitting TRBD1. V was pared by 4 bases and J by 2 bases, with 7 bases of the junction left unmatched. This CDR3 spans 15 amino acids. Germline CDR1 SGHRS, CDR2 YFSETQ. The full variable domain, completed using reference TRBV5-1 and TRBJ1-1, is KAGVTQTPRYLIKTRGQQVTLSCSPISGHRSVSWYQQTPGQGLQFLFEYFSETQRNKGNFPGRFSGRQFSNSRSEMNVSTLELGDSALYLCASSVTDRENTEAFFGQGTRLTVV.

This chain uses TRBV15 with TRBJ2-2, with 8 bases aligning to TRBD1. V trimming: 5 bases; J trimming: 6 bases; junction bases outside the gene matches: 8. This CDR3 spans 15 amino acids. Germline V CDR1 and CDR2: LNHNV, YYDKDF (reference sequence). This CDR3 is CATSPILQGAGELFF. The CDR3 coding sequence is TGTGCCACCAGCCCGATATTACAGGGGGCCGGGGAGCTGTTTTTT.

The chain carries TRBV30 and TRBJ1-5; D may be TRBD1 (5 bases). This CDR3 region has 15 residues. Germline V gene data show CDR1 as GTSNPN and CDR2 as SVGIG (reference sequence). The V end was cut by 0 bases, the J end by 2 bases, with 11 bases between. The CDR3 spells CAWSVLQGGNQPQHF. CDR3 coding DNA: TGTGCCTGGAGTGTACTGCAGGGCGGCAATCAGCCCCAGCATTTT.

This clone was counted only a few times. CDR3 in amino acids: CASSVTPGGFQETQYF. Here the CDR3 DNA reads TGTGCCAGCAGCGTAACCCCGGGGGGTTTTCAAGAGACCCAGTACTTC. The rearrangement joins TRBV9 to TRBJ2-5; 7 bases fit TRBD2. The CDR3 covers 16 residues. The germline gives CDR1 SGDLS, CDR2 YYNGEE. The V and J ends lost 1 base and 2 bases, in that order; junction bases with no gene match: 8.

This rearrangement joins TRBV13 to TRBJ1-1; 7 bases fit TRBD1. This CDR3 comprises 15 residues. The V gene end was trimmed by 1 base and the J gene end by 1 base; junction bases not matched to a gene: 3. CDR1 PRHDT and CDR2 FYEKMQ come from the germline V gene (reference sequence). CDR3 protein: CASSLEQGKNTEAFF. The CDR3 region has the DNA TGTGCCAGCAGCTTAGAACAGGGGAAGAACACTGAAGCTTTCTTT.

The chain recombines TRBV7-9 with TRBJ2-5, with D possibly TRBD2 on 7 matching bases. Germline assignment: CDR1 SEHNR and CDR2 FQNEAQ (reference sequence). V lost 5 bases to trimming and J lost 0 bases, with 16 bases between them. This CDR3 comprises 16 residues. CDR3 sequence (DNA): TGTGCCAGCAGCCTCCCGAGGGGGGGGAACCAAGAGACCCAGTACTTC. Amino acid sequence: CASSLPRGGNQETQYF. The full variable domain, completed using reference TRBV7-9 and TRBJ2-5, is DTGVSQNPRHKITKRGQNVTFRCDPISEHNRLYWYRQTLGQGPEFLTYFQNEAQLEKSRLLSDRFSAERPKGSFSTLEIQRTEQGDSAMYLCASSLPRGGNQETQYFGPGTRLLVL.

This chain connects TRBV25-1 to TRBJ2-7; D is possibly TRBD2 (5 bases). The CDR3 length is 12 residues. V shed 7 bases and J shed 1 base, with 8 bases lying between them. Germline V gene data show CDR1 as MGHDK and CDR2 as SYGVNS. The CDR3 loop is CASKGDSYEQYF. The CDR3 DNA reads as TGTGCCAGCAAGGGAGATTCCTACGAGCAGTACTTC.

The rearrangement links TRBV6-1 to TRBJ1-2; D unresolved. Germline V gives CDR1 MNHNS, CDR2 SASEGT. The CDR3 is made up of 14 amino acids. V gave up 11 bases and J gave up 8 bases, with 24 bases separating them. The CDR3 nucleotides are TGTGCCGCCTTACGCGACGGAGGTTCGGGGGGCTACACCTTC. It codes for CAALRDGGSGGYTF.

The chain is built from TRBV29-1 and TRBJ1-1; 7 bases align to TRBD1. The CDR3 runs 10 residues. Germline V gene data show CDR1 as SQVTM and CDR2 as ANQGSEA. J lost 5 bases, V lost 7 bases, and 1 base had no gene match. As DNA, the CDR3 is TGCAGCGCAGGGGGGACTGAAGCTTTCTTT. Protein sequence: CSAGGTEAFF.

The chain combines TRBV14 with TRBJ1-1, with D possibly TRBD1 on 6 matching bases. CDR3 length: 15 amino acids. V was cut by 7 bases and J by 4 bases, with 19 bases left in between. The germline CDR1 and CDR2 sequences are SGHDN and FVKESK. The CDR3 region has the DNA TGTGCCAGCAACCATCTCCTGCGGGGGCGCACTGAAGCTTTCTTT. Translated: CASNHLLRGRTEAFF.

The chain couples TRBV27 to TRBJ2-5; TRBD1 agrees at 7 bases. The J segment lost 6 bases and the V segment lost 6 bases, leaving 10 bases of the junction unmatched. Germline CDR1 reads MNHEY; CDR2 reads SMNVEV (reference sequence). The CDR3 covers 14 residues. Here the CDR3 DNA reads TGTGCCAGCAGCCGACAGGGTTTTTTGAAGACCCAGTACTTC. Encoded protein: CASSRQGFLKTQYF.

The table lists this clone with a count of one. The chain carries TRBV9 and TRBJ2-7; D remains ambiguous. The V end lost 4 bases, the J end lost 2 bases, and 16 bases lay between the germline ends. Germline CDR1 SGDLS, CDR2 YYNGEE. CDR3 size: 15 residues. The chain's CDR3 is CASSPGIQVTYEQYF. Written as DNA, the CDR3 is TGTGCCAGCAGCCCCGGTATTCAGGTTACCTACGAGCAGTACTTC.

V usage is TRBV27 and J usage is TRBJ1-6, with D hard to call. The V end was cut by 2 bases, the J end by 8 bases, with 7 bases between. The CDR3 spans 13 residues. Germline values: CDR1 MNHEY, CDR2 SMNVEV (reference sequence). Here the CDR3 reads CASSLSVDSPLHF. The CDR3, as DNA: TGTGCCAGCAGTTTAAGCGTGGATTCACCCCTCCACTTT.

This clone was seen a single time. This chain joins TRBV27 and TRBJ2-7; TRBD1 agrees at 7 bases. Germline lookup yields CDR1 MNHEY and CDR2 SMNVEV (reference sequence). Unmatched junction bases numbered 10, after V lost 4 bases and J lost 4 bases. The CDR3 is made up of 15 amino acids. The CDR3 DNA reads TGTGCCAGCAGTTCTTCCCCAGGGGGTCGTTACGAGCAGTACTTC. Protein sequence: CASSSSPGGRYEQYF.

The chain recombines TRBV30 with TRBJ1-1, with 7 nucleotides matching TRBD1. The CDR3 totals 13 residues. Germline CDR1 and CDR2: GTSNPN and SVGIG (reference sequence). J was trimmed by 4 bases and V by 4 bases; bases with no gene match: 6. Written as DNA, the CDR3 is TGTGCCTGGAACCGACAGGGCGGCACTGAAGCTTTCTTT. Its translation is CAWNRQGGTEAFF.

The gene calls are TRBV5-1 and TRBJ2-5; 7 nucleotides line up with TRBD2. The V gene end was trimmed by 4 bases and the J gene end by 6 bases; junction bases not matched to a gene: 15. The CDR3 contains 16 residues. Germline V lookup: CDR1 SGHRS, CDR2 YFSETQ. CDR3 loop: CASSAIGDYSIKTQYF. In nucleotides, the CDR3 is TGCGCCAGCAGCGCCATAGGGGACTATTCCATTAAGACCCAGTACTTC. Variable domain in full (rest from reference TRBV5-1 and TRBJ2-5): KAGVTQTPRYLIKTRGQQVTLSCSPISGHRSVSWYQQTPGQGLQFLFEYFSETQRNKGNFPGRFSGRQFSNSRSEMNVSTLELGDSALYLCASSAIGDYSIKTQYFGPGTRLLVL.

This clone was observed a single time. The chain combines TRBV7-6 with TRBJ2-1; D perhaps matches TRBD1 (6 bases). Looked up from germline, CDR1 is SGHVS and CDR2 is FNYEAQ. The CDR3 has 12 residues. V lost 1 base to trimming and J lost 9 bases, with 7 bases between them. DNA for the CDR3: TGTGCCAGCAGCTTAGGCAGGGGTGAGCAGTTCTTC. It is translated as CASSLGRGEQFF.

This chain joins TRBV6-6 and TRBJ1-2, with D hard to call. Deletions cut 0 bases from V and 3 bases from J, with 5 bases between. This CDR3 comprises 13 residues. Germline V lookup: CDR1 MNHNY, CDR2 SVGAGI (reference sequence). CDR3 sequence: CASSYSRDYGYTF. In DNA form, the CDR3 reads TGTGCCAGCAGTTACTCCCGGGACTATGGCTACACCTTC.

The chain links TRBV7-2 to TRBJ1-4; D call uncertain. The CDR3 loop spans 14 amino acids. Trimming removed 4 bases from V and 9 bases from J, with 15 bases in between. The germline V gene encodes CDR1 SGHTA and CDR2 FQGNSA. CDR3 loop: CASSSRRFDKKLFF. In DNA form, the CDR3 reads TGTGCCAGCAGCTCTCGTAGATTCGATAAAAAACTGTTTTTT.

This clone was seen only once. Other DNA sequences in this sample translate to the same CDR3. The chain is built from TRBV9 and TRBJ2-2; D unclear. Trimming took off 5 bases at V and 1 base at J, with 3 bases between the two ends. The CDR3 consists of 12 residues. From germline, CDR1 is SGDLS and CDR2 YYNGEE. DNA of the CDR3: TGTGCCAGCAGTAGGAACACCGGGGAGCTGTTTTTT. Protein product: CASSRNTGELFF. Based on the CDR3 plus reference TRBV9 and TRBJ2-2, the full variable domain is DSGVTQTPKHLITATGQRVTLRCSPRSGDLSVYWYQQSLDQGLQFLIQYYNGEERAKGNILERFSAQQFPDLHSELNLSSLELGDSALYFCASSRNTGELFFGEGSRLTVL.

This clone has only a few counts. Relative to the germline gene, one junction end is altered; a read error may explain this. The sample carries other DNA sequences with the same CDR3. V and J are TRBV7-7 and TRBJ1-1, with D maybe TRBD1 (5 bases). The CDR3 is made up of 13 amino acids. In germline, CDR1 is SSHAT, CDR2 FNYEAQ (reference sequence). CDR3: CASSLGQGYEAFF. CDR3 nucleotides: TGTGCTAGCAGCTTGGGCCAGGGATATGAAGCTTTCTTT.

The chain couples TRBV5-1 to TRBJ2-2; 10 bases are shared with TRBD1. Germline lookup yields CDR1 SGHRS and CDR2 YFSETQ. J gave up 3 bases and V 0 bases, and 5 bases lay outside the gene matches. The CDR3 loop spans 17 amino acids. CDR3 loop: CASSLEPGQGYTGELFF. The CDR3 bases are TGCGCCAGCAGCTTGGAGCCGGGACAGGGGTACACCGGGGAGCTGTTTTTT.

This sequence joins TRBV7-9 and TRBJ2-1, with 14 bases identical to TRBD2. Germline V gives CDR1 SEHNR, CDR2 FQNEAQ (reference sequence). Losses at the gene ends were 5 bases for V and 2 bases for J; bases not matched to a gene: 5. The CDR3 covers 17 residues. This chain's CDR3 is CASSRRGLAGAYNEQFF. For the CDR3, the DNA is TGTGCCAGCAGCCGAAGGGGACTAGCGGGGGCCTACAATGAGCAGTTCTTC.